The source of this TCR beta chain is a study of T cell changes during pregnancy in multiple sclerosis. Trimming removed 0 bases at V and 15 bases at J, with 13 bases between. The CDR3 extends over 12 amino acids. CDR1 is SGHTS and CDR2 is YDEGEE in the germline V gene. TCRdb's table, derived via immunoSEQ multiplex PCR, lists solely in-frame clones and lacks some. The sample contains some 31,000 clones, roughly nine tenths of which appear only once. This chain links TRBV5-8 with TRBJ2-1; D not resolved. This clonotype was sampled from a female donor in good health, enrolled as a control in a pregnancy study. The sequencing here drew on CD8+ T cells from peripheral blood mononuclear cells, taken in the second trimester of pregnancy. The CDR3 DNA sequence: TGTGCCAGCAGCTTGGGCGGCTCCCCAGCGTTCTTC. Its translation is CASSLGGSPAFF.